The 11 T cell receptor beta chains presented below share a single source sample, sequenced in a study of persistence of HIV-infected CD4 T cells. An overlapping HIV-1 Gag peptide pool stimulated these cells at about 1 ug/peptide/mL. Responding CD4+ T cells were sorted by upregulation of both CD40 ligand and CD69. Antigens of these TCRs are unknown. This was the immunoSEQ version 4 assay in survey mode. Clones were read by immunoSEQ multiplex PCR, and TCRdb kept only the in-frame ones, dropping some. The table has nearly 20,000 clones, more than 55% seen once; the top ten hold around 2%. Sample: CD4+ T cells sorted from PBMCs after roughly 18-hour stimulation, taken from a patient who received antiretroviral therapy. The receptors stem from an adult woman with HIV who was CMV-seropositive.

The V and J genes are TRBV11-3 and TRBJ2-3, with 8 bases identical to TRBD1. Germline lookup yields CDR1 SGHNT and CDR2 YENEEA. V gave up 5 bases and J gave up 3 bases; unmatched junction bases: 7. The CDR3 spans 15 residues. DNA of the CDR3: TGTGCCAGCAGCCATGGGACAGGCTTTACAGATACGCAGTATTTT. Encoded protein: CASSHGTGFTDTQYF. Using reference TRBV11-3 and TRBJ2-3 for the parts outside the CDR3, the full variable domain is EAGVVQSPRYKIIEKKQPVAFWCNPISGHNTLYWYLQNLGQGPELLIRYENEEAVDDSQLPKDRFSAERLKGVDSTLKIQPAELGDSAVYLCASSHGTGFTDTQYFGPGTRLTVL.

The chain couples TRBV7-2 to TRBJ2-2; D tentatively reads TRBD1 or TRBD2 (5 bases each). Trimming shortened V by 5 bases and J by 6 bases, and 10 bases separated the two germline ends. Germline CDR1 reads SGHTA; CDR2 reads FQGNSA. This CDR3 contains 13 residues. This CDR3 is CASSGTVPGELFF. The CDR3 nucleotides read TGTGCCAGCAGCGGGACGGTGCCCGGGGAGCTGTTTTTT. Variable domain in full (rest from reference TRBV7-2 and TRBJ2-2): GAGVSQSPSNKVTEKGKDVELRCDPISGHTALYWYRQSLGQGLEFLIYFQGNSAPDKSGLPSDRFSAERTGGSVSTLTIQRTQQEDSAVYLCASSGTVPGELFFGEGSRLTVL.

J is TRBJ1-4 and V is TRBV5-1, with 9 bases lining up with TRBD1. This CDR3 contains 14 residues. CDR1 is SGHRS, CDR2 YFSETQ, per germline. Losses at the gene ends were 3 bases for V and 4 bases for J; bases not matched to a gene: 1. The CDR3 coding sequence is TGCGCCAGCAGCTCGGGACAGGGTAATGAAAAACTGTTTTTT. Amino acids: CASSSGQGNEKLFF.

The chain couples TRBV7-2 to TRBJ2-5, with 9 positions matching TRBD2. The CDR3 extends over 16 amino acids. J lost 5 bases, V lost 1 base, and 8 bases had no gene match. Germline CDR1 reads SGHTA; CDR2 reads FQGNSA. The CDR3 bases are TGTGCCAGCAGCTTAGGTGGCGGGGGGGCACGGGAGACCCAGTACTTC. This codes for CASSLGGGGARETQYF.

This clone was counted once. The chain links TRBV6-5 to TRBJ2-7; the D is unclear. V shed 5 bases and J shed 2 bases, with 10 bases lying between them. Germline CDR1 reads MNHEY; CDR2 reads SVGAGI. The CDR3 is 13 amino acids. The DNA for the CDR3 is TGTGCCAGCAGTAGACACCAGGCCTACGAGCAGTACTTC. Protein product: CASSRHQAYEQYF.

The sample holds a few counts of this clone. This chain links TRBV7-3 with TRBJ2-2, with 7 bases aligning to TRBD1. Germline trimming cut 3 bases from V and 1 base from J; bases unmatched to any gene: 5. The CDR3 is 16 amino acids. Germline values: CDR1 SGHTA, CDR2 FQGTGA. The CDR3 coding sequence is TGTGCCAGCAGCTTGGGGACAGCTCAGAACACCGGGGAGCTGTTTTTT. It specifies CASSLGTAQNTGELFF.

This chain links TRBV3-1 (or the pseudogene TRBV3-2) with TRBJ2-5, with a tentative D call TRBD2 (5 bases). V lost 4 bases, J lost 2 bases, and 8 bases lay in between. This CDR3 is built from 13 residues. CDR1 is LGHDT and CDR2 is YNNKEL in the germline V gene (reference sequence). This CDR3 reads CASSRGLQETQYF. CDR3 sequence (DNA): TGTGCCAGCAGCCGCGGGCTACAAGAGACCCAGTACTTC.

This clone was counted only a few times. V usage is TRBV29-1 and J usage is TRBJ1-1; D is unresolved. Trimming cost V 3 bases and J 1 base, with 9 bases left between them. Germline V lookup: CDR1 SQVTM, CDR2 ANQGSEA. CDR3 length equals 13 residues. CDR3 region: CSVEVVRNTEAFF. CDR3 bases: TGCAGCGTTGAGGTGGTACGGAACACTGAAGCTTTCTTT.

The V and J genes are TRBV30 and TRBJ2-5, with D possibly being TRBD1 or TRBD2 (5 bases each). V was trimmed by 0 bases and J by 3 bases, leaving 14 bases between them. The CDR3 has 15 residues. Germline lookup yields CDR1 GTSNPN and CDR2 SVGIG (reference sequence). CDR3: CAWSVLGVGEETQYF. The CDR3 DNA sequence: TGTGCCTGGAGTGTACTAGGGGTTGGGGAAGAGACCCAGTACTTC.

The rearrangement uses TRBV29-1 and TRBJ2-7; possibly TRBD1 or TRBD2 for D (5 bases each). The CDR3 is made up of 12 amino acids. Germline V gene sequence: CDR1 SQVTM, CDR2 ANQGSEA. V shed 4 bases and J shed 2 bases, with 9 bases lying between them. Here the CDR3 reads CSVGGTPYEQYF. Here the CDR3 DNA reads TGCAGCGTTGGGGGGACCCCCTACGAGCAGTACTTC.

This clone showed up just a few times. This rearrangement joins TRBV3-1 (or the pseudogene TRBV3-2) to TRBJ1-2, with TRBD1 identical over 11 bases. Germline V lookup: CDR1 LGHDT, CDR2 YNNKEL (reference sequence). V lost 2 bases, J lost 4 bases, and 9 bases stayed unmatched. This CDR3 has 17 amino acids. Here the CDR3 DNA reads TGTGCCAGCAGCCAACATCATCCGGGACAGGGGGGCTATGGCTACACCTTC. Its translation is CASSQHHPGQGGYGYTF.